The sequence of this T cell receptor beta chain was determined in a study of response to subunit inactivated influenza vaccine. Study-wide results and limits: Authors suggested each seasonal influenza vaccination recruits few new T cells.

TCRdb reprocessed the RT-PCR reads via MiXCR and lists one record per CDR3 protein. The sample lists about 240,000 distinct CDR3 sequences, 9% to 15% seen once, with over 6.5% in the top ten. V lost 1 base and J 5 bases, leaving 17 bases between the germline ends. The CDR3 spans 16 residues. Germline CDR1 MNHEY, CDR2 SMNVEV (reference sequence). Note on this clonotype: Its cognate antigen is unknown.

The receptor was isolated from a man aged 50-59 years who received an inactivated influenza vaccine. The chain joins TRBV27 to TRBJ2-5; D tentatively fits TRBD1 or TRBD2 (5 bases each). Sequencing was performed on non-naive T cells sorted from PBMCs, taken 14 days before vaccination. The CDR3 spells CASSLWGPGRRETQYF. In nucleotides, the CDR3 is TGTGCCAGCAGTTTATGGGGACCGGGACGAAGGGAGACCCAGTACTTC.